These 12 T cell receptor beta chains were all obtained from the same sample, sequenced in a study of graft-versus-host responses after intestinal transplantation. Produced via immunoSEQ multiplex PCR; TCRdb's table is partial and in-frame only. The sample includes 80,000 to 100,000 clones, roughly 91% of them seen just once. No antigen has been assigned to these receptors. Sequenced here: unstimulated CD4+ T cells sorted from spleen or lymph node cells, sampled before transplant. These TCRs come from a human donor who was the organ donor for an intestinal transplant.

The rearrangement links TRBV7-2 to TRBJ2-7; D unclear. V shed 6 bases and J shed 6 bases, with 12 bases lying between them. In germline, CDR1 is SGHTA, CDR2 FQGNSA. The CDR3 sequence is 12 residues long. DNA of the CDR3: TGTGCCAGCAGAGAACCCCCGGGCGAGCAGTACTTC. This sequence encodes CASREPPGEQYF.

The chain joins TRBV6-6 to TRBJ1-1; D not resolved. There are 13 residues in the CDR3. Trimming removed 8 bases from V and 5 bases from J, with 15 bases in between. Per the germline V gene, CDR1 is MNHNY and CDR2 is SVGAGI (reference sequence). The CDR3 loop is CASVPRAGTEAFF. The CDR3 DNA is TGTGCCAGCGTTCCGAGGGCCGGAACTGAAGCTTTCTTT.

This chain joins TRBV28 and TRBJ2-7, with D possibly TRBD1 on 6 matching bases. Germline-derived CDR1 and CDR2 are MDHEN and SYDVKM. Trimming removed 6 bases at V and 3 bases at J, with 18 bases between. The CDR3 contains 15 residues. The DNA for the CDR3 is TGTGCCAGCAGGTCAACAGGGCGAGGGGTCTACGAGCAGTACTTC. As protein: CASRSTGRGVYEQYF. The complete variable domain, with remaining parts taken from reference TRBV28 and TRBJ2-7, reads DVKVTQSSRYLVKRTGEKVFLECVQDMDHENMFWYRQDPGLGLRLIYFSYDVKMKEKGDIPEGYSVSREKKERFSLILESASTNQTSMYLCASRSTGRGVYEQYFGPGTRLTVT.

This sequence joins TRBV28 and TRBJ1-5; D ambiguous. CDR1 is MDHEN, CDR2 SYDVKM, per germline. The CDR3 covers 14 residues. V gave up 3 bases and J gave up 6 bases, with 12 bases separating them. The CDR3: CASSFYRETQPQHF. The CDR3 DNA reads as TGTGCCAGCAGTTTTTATCGGGAAACTCAGCCCCAGCATTTT. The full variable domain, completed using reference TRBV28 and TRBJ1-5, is DVKVTQSSRYLVKRTGEKVFLECVQDMDHENMFWYRQDPGLGLRLIYFSYDVKMKEKGDIPEGYSVSREKKERFSLILESASTNQTSMYLCASSFYRETQPQHFGDGTRLSIL.

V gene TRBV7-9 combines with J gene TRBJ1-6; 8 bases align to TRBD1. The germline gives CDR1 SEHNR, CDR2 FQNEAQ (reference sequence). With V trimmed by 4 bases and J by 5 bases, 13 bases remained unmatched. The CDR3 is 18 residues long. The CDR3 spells CASSSTSGGGDNNSPLHF. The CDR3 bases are TGTGCCAGCAGCTCAACCTCAGGGGGCGGAGATAATAATTCACCCCTCCACTTT.

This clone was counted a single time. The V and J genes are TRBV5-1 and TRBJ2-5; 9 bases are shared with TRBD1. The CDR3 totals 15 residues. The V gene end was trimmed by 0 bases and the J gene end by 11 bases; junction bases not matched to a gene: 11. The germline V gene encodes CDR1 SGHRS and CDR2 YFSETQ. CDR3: CASSLDGTGSYQQYF. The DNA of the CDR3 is TGCGCCAGCAGCTTGGACGGGACAGGGTCCTATCAGCAGTACTTC.

CDR3 region: CASSYLTGDMNTEAFF. CDR3 sequence (DNA): TGTGCCAGCAGTTACTTGACAGGGGACATGAACACTGAAGCTTTCTTT. The J gene is TRBJ1-1, the V gene TRBV6-5; 8 bases match TRBD1. CDR1 is MNHEY and CDR2 is SVGAGI in the germline V gene. The CDR3 sequence is 16 residues long. The junction had 4 bases not matched to a gene; V was cut back by 1 base and J by 0 bases.

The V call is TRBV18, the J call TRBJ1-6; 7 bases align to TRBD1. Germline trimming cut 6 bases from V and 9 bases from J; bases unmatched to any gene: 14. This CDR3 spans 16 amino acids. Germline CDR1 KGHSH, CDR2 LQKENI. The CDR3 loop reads CASSYDVQGMASPLHF. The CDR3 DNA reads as TGTGCCAGCTCGTACGACGTACAGGGGATGGCTTCACCCCTCCACTTT.

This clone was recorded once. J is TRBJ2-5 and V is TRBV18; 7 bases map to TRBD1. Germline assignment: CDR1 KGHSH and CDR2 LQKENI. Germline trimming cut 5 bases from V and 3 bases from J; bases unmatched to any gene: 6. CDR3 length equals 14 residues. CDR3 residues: CASSGQASKETQYF. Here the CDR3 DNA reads TGTGCCAGCTCAGGACAGGCCTCCAAAGAGACCCAGTACTTC.

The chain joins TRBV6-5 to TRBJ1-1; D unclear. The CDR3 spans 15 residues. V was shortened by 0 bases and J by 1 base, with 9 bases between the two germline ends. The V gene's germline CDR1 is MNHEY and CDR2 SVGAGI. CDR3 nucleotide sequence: TGTGCCAGCAGTTACTCGAGGGTGAGGAACACTGAAGCTTTCTTT. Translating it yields CASSYSRVRNTEAFF.

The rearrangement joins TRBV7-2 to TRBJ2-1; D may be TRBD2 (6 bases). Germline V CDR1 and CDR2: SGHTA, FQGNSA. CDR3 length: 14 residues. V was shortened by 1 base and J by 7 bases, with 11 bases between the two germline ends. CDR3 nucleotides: TGTGCCAGCAGCTTAGTTGGGGGGAGAAATGAGCAGTTCTTC. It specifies CASSLVGGRNEQFF.

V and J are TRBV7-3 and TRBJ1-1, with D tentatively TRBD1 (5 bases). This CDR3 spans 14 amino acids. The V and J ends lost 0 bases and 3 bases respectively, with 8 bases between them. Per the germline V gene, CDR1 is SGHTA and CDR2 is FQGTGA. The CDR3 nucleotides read TGTGCCAGCAGCTTAACAGGGGTGGACACTGAAGCTTTCTTT. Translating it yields CASSLTGVDTEAFF. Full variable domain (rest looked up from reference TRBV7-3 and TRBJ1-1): GAGVSQTPSNKVTEKGKYVELRCDPISGHTALYWYRQSLGQGPEFLIYFQGTGAADDSGLPNDRFFAVRPEGSVSTLKIQRTERGDSAVYLCASSLTGVDTEAFFGQGTRLTVV.